A single sample gave rise to the 12 T cell receptor beta chains below, sequenced in a study of T cells in Graves' hyperthyroidism and ophthalmopathy. RNA transcripts were the template for amplifying TCR beta CDR3 regions. The TCR CDR3 was amplified in a first-round RT-PCR using the HTBI primer set. MiXCR, run by TCRdb on the multiplex PCR reads, gives a single entry per CDR3 protein. The sample yields fewer than 450,000 distinct CDR3 sequences, about 18% seen once. The sample was blood. The receptors were gathered from a woman in her twenties or thirties with Graves' hyperthyroidism that later progressed to Graves' ophthalmopathy.

V is TRBV2 and J is TRBJ1-1; 10 nucleotides align to TRBD1. The CDR3 covers 17 residues. In germline, CDR1 is SNHLY, CDR2 FYNNEI. V lost 6 bases, J lost 3 bases, and 13 bases stayed unmatched. CDR3 sequence: CASRFGTGAEGDTEAFF. The CDR3 DNA sequence: TGTGCCAGCAGATTCGGGACAGGGGCGGAGGGGGACACTGAAGCTTTCTTT.

This sequence joins TRBV2 and TRBJ2-1; 12 bases align to TRBD2. The CDR3 consists of 17 residues. V was clipped by 7 bases and J by 6 bases; unmatched bases: 13. Germline CDR1 SNHLY, CDR2 FYNNEI. CDR3 DNA: TGTGCCAGCACGTTTCCCTCTAGCGGGAGGGAGGGCAATGAGCAGTTCTTC. This gives the protein CASTFPSSGREGNEQFF.

Details on this clonotype: One end of the junction varies from germline; a read error may be responsible. The V call is TRBV6-1, the J call TRBJ1-1; tentatively, D is TRBD1 (6 bases). Germline-derived CDR1 and CDR2 are MNHNS and SASEGT. The CDR3 consists of 13 residues. The CDR3 here is CTSSETGYTEAFF. As DNA, the CDR3 is TGTACCAGCAGTGAAACAGGGTACACTGAAGCTTTCTTT.

This clonotype was seen repeatedly, ten times or more. The chain's CDR3 is CASSRSWAGLAKNIQYF. The DNA for the CDR3 is TGTGCCAGCAGTCGCTCGTGGGCAGGTTTAGCCAAAAACATTCAGTACTTC. The rearrangement uses TRBV28 and TRBJ2-4; D unclear. V was trimmed by 5 bases and J by 0 bases, leaving 17 bases between them. Germline CDR1 reads MDHEN; CDR2 reads SYDVKM. The CDR3 loop spans 17 amino acids.

At least ten counts were recorded for this clonotype. The chain couples TRBV5-1 to TRBJ1-2; D possibly corresponds to TRBD1 (6 bases). CDR3 length: 13 residues. Between the trimmed V and J ends, which lost 7 bases and 6 bases, there was a span of 16 bases. Germline V gene lookup returns CDR1 SGHRS and CDR2 YFSETQ. CDR3 residues: CASWGRSGNGYTF. The CDR3 DNA sequence: TGCGCCAGCTGGGGGCGATCGGGGAATGGCTACACCTTC.

This clonotype was counted at least ten times. This chain connects TRBV6-1 to TRBJ2-1, with D uncertain. Trimming left V 10 bases short and J 3 bases short, with 16 bases between. Germline CDR1 reads MNHNS; CDR2 reads SASEGT. The CDR3 totals 14 residues. The CDR3 DNA follows: TGTGCCATTGAGCTCCTCATCAACTACAATGAGCAGTTCTTC. Amino acids: CAIELLINYNEQFF.

The chain has TRBV20-1 and TRBJ1-1; TRBD1 aligns across 8 bases. CDR1 is DFQATT, CDR2 SNEGSKA, per germline (reference sequence). The CDR3 has 14 residues. With V trimmed by 6 bases and J by 1 base, 7 bases remained unmatched. The CDR3, as DNA: TGCAGTGCAAAAACAGGGGGACCGAACACTGAAGCTTTCTTT. Translated: CSAKTGGPNTEAFF.

The rearrangement joins TRBV4-2 to TRBJ2-2, with 10 bases aligning to TRBD2. Germline V CDR1 and CDR2: LGHNA, YNFKEQ. The V gene end was trimmed by 6 bases and the J gene end by 5 bases; junction bases not matched to a gene: 6. The CDR3 is 15 residues long. The CDR3 sequence is CASRDLAGATGELFF. CDR3 coding DNA: TGTGCCAGCAGGGATCTAGCGGGAGCAACCGGGGAGCTGTTTTTT.

Many counts were recorded for this clonotype. The genes are TRBV7-8 and TRBJ2-5; either TRBD1 or TRBD2 may supply D (5 bases each). Trimming took 3 bases from V and 5 from J, leaving 13 bases between them. Looked up from germline, CDR1 is SGHVS and CDR2 is FQNEAQ. This CDR3 region has 14 residues. The CDR3 reads CASSLDSGRETQYF. The CDR3 DNA follows: TGTGCCAGCAGCTTGGACTCAGGGCGGGAGACCCAGTACTTC.

The V call is TRBV20-1, the J call TRBJ2-7; the D is unclear. The V and J ends lost 6 bases and 2 bases respectively, with 11 bases between them. This CDR3 spans 12 amino acids. Germline V gene sequence: CDR1 DFQATT, CDR2 SNEGSKA (reference sequence). CDR3 sequence (DNA): TGCAGTGCGAAGGGCAGAGCCTACGAGCAGTACTTC. This sequence encodes CSAKGRAYEQYF.

As to this clonotype: A single base separates this from a much larger clone, so it may be a read error. The chain combines TRBV25-1 with TRBJ2-1, with D perhaps TRBD2 (6 bases). TRBJ2-7 matches the DNA end more closely, so the J call is doubtful. The V gene's germline CDR1 is MGHDK and CDR2 SYGVNS. The CDR3 loop spans 14 amino acids. Written as DNA, the CDR3 is TGTGCCAGCAGCTCGACTAGATCCTACAATGAGCAGTACTTC. Its protein product is CASSSTRSYNEQYF.

The sample holds a few counts of this clonotype. This chain links TRBV19 with TRBJ1-6, with 9 bases lining up with TRBD1. The V and J ends lost 5 bases and 10 bases, in that order; junction bases with no gene match: 6. Germline values: CDR1 LNHDA, CDR2 SQIVND (reference sequence). CDR3 length equals 14 residues. The CDR3 coding sequence is TGTGCCAGTAGTCGTACAGGGGGCGAGTCACCCCTCCACTTT. Protein product: CASSRTGGESPLHF.